These 25 T cell receptor beta chains share one sample of origin, sequenced in a study of T cell changes during pregnancy in multiple sclerosis. TCRdb's copy holds only in-frame clones and misses some; the assay was immunoSEQ multiplex PCR. Here the sample spans approximately 71,000 clones, approximately 90% being singletons. The material was peripheral blood, obtained in the third trimester of pregnancy. The receptors originated from a female donor with multiple sclerosis, enrolled in a pregnancy study.

The gene calls are TRBV19 and TRBJ1-2, with 10 bases matching TRBD1. Unmatched junction bases numbered 9, after V lost 3 bases and J lost 5 bases. Looked up from germline, CDR1 is LNHDA and CDR2 is SQIVND (reference sequence). The CDR3 spans 16 residues. As DNA, the CDR3 is TGTGCCAGTAGTATTTCATCGGGACAGGGGCCTTATGGCTACACCTTC. Encoded protein: CASSISSGQGPYGYTF. The full variable domain, its missing parts supplied by reference TRBV19 and TRBJ1-2, is DGGITQSPKYLFRKEGQNVTLSCEQNLNHDAMYWYRQDPGQGLRLIYYSQIVNDFQKGDIAEGYSVSREKKESFPLTVTSAQKNPTAFYLCASSISSGQGPYGYTFGSGTRLTVV.

This chain connects TRBV28 to TRBJ1-4; 7 nucleotides align to TRBD1. The CDR3 loop spans 17 amino acids. Germline assignment: CDR1 MDHEN and CDR2 SYDVKM. V lost 1 base and J lost 8; bases outside the gene matches: 13. CDR3 bases: TGTGCCAGCAGTTTATTGAAGAACAGGGGTTTGGACGAAAAACTGTTTTTT. Its protein product is CASSLLKNRGLDEKLFF.

This clone has only one observation. The J gene is TRBJ1-2, the V gene TRBV7-3; D unresolved. The CDR3 totals 13 residues. Trimming removed 4 bases at V and 4 bases at J, with 10 bases between. Germline CDR1 reads SGHTA; CDR2 reads FQGTGA. The chain's CDR3 is CASSSHEGYGYTF. In DNA, the CDR3 is TGTGCCAGCAGCTCACATGAGGGCTATGGCTACACCTTC. Full variable domain (outside the CDR3, taken from reference TRBV7-3 and TRBJ1-2): GAGVSQTPSNKVTEKGKYVELRCDPISGHTALYWYRQSLGQGPEFLIYFQGTGAADDSGLPNDRFFAVRPEGSVSTLKIQRTERGDSAVYLCASSSHEGYGYTFGSGTRLTVV.

J is TRBJ1-1 and V is TRBV5-1; possibly TRBD1 for D (5 bases). The ends were cut back, 0 bases at V and 6 bases at J, with 18 bases in the middle. This CDR3 has 16 amino acids. CDR1 SGHRS and CDR2 YFSETQ come from the germline V gene. The CDR3 region is CASSLGGWQFDPEAFF. The CDR3 region has the DNA TGCGCCAGCAGCTTGGGGGGCTGGCAGTTCGACCCTGAAGCTTTCTTT.

This chain links TRBV13 with TRBJ2-1, with 7 bases identical to TRBD2. The CDR3 runs 15 residues. Germline V gives CDR1 PRHDT, CDR2 FYEKMQ (reference sequence). With 3 bases clipped from V and 5 bases from J, the junction kept 7 bases outside the gene matches. DNA of the CDR3: TGTGCCAGCAGCTTTACGGGGCTAGCGGACAATGAGCAGTTCTTC. This encodes CASSFTGLADNEQFF.

The rearrangement links TRBV5-1 to TRBJ1-3; D is perhaps TRBD1 (5 bases). V gave up 4 bases and J gave up 4 bases, with 15 bases separating them. CDR3 length: 15 residues. Germline values: CDR1 SGHRS, CDR2 YFSETQ. The DNA of the CDR3 is TGCGCCAGCAGCCCCGAAACAGGAGCAGGAAACACCATATATTTT. Amino acids: CASSPETGAGNTIYF.

The rearrangement joins TRBV7-2 to TRBJ2-5; 10 bases are shared with TRBD2. Germline CDR1 is SGHTA and CDR2 is FQGNSA. This CDR3 region has 15 residues. V lost 2 bases and J lost 5; bases outside the gene matches: 5. The CDR3 DNA reads as TGTGCCAGCAGCTTATTAGCGGGAGGTCTGGAGACCCAGTACTTC. It codes for CASSLLAGGLETQYF.

This chain links TRBV7-2 with TRBJ2-1, with 11 nucleotides matching TRBD2. Germline loops: CDR1 SGHTA, CDR2 FQGNSA. The CDR3 runs to 15 residues. V lost 1 base to trimming and J lost 5 bases; unmatched junction nucleotides: 1. CDR3 region: CASSLGLAGNNEQFF. CDR3 nucleotide sequence: TGTGCCAGCAGCTTAGGACTAGCGGGGAACAATGAGCAGTTCTTC.

CDR3 in amino acids: CASSILAGDNEQFF. The CDR3 coding sequence is TGTGCCAGTAGTATACTAGCGGGGGACAATGAGCAGTTCTTC. The rearrangement joins TRBV19 to TRBJ2-1, with 10 bases identical to TRBD2. The CDR3 contains 14 residues. Per the germline V gene, CDR1 is LNHDA and CDR2 is SQIVND (reference sequence). J was trimmed by 5 bases and V by 2 bases; bases with no gene match: 0.

V and J are TRBV7-9 and TRBJ2-3; TRBD1 is a possible D gene (6 bases). Germline V CDR1 and CDR2: SEHNR, FQNEAQ (reference sequence). Between the trimmed V and J ends, which lost 5 bases and 6 bases, there was a span of 15 bases. CDR3 size: 14 residues. In DNA, the CDR3 is TGTGCCAGCAGCCAACAGGGTCGCAAGGATACGCAGTATTTT. Translated: CASSQQGRKDTQYF.

The V and J genes are TRBV7-9 and TRBJ2-5; possibly TRBD1 for D (5 bases). V was shortened by 1 base and J by 3 bases, with 6 bases between the two germline ends. Germline values: CDR1 SEHNR, CDR2 FQNEAQ (reference sequence). The CDR3 spans 13 residues. CDR3 sequence (DNA): TGTGCCAGCAGCTTAGAACAGGAAGAGACCCAGTACTTC. This codes for CASSLEQEETQYF.

This clone was found a few times. This sequence joins TRBV6-1 and TRBJ2-3; 11 bases fit TRBD1. CDR1 MNHNS and CDR2 SASEGT come from the germline V gene. V was pared by 6 bases and J by 4 bases, with 6 bases of the junction left unmatched. The CDR3 extends over 15 amino acids. The CDR3 nucleotides are TGTGCCAGCAGCCTCGGGACAGGGGGGTCAGATACGCAGTATTTT. This codes for CASSLGTGGSDTQYF.

This chain uses TRBV10-2 with TRBJ1-3; D unclear. The CDR3 is 11 residues long. Germline V gives CDR1 WSHSY, CDR2 SAAADI. V was trimmed by 6 bases and J by 4 bases, leaving 4 bases between them. CDR3 nucleotide sequence: TGCGCCAGCAGCCAAGGAAACACCATATATTTT. Protein product: CASSQGNTIYF.

The V and J genes are TRBV19 and TRBJ2-1; 8 nucleotides agree with TRBD2. The CDR3 sequence is 16 residues long. Trimming at V came to 7 bases and at J to 2 bases, leaving 10 bases not matched to a gene. Germline values: CDR1 LNHDA, CDR2 SQIVND (reference sequence). The CDR3 sequence is CASNLGAGAAYNEQFF. DNA for the CDR3: TGTGCCAGTAATCTGGGAGCGGGAGCGGCCTACAATGAGCAGTTCTTC.

The CDR3 sequence is CAMRADTGELFF. The CDR3 coding sequence is TGTGCCATGAGGGCGGACACCGGGGAGCTGTTTTTT. The gene calls are TRBV10-3 and TRBJ2-2; possibly TRBD2 for D (5 bases). This CDR3 has 12 residues. Per the germline V gene, CDR1 is ENHRY and CDR2 is SYGVKD. Trimming shortened V by 9 bases and J by 3 bases, and 8 bases separated the two germline ends.

The chain employs TRBV11-2 and TRBJ1-3, with D maybe TRBD1 (5 bases). Per the germline V gene, CDR1 is SGHAT and CDR2 is FQNNGV. The CDR3 covers 15 residues. Trimming shortened V by 5 bases and J by 10 bases, and 21 bases separated the two germline ends. Here the CDR3 DNA reads TGTGCCAGCAGCCTAGGGGTACCCCAACTAAGGACCATATATTTT. This codes for CASSLGVPQLRTIYF.

With respect to this clone: One end of the junction fails to match germline, which may point to a read error. The chain recombines TRBV27 with TRBJ1-1, with TRBD1 matching 8 bases. The CDR3 runs 13 residues. Germline V gives CDR1 MNHEY, CDR2 SMNVEV (reference sequence). DNA for the CDR3: TGTGCCAGCAGCCTACAGGGGGGTACTGAAGCTTCCTTT. It specifies CASSLQGGTEASF.

The V gene is TRBV2, the J gene TRBJ2-3; 8 nucleotides match TRBD1. Germline lookup yields CDR1 SNHLY and CDR2 FYNNEI. J lost 2 bases, V lost 8 bases, and 9 bases had no gene match. The CDR3 totals 15 residues. The CDR3 loop is CASGQGLDPTDTQYF. The CDR3 coding sequence is TGTGCCAGCGGACAGGGCTTAGACCCCACAGATACGCAGTATTTT.

In this sample, this clone turned up a few times. This chain links TRBV29-1 with TRBJ1-4; D unclear. The CDR3 contains 10 residues. Trimming removed 2 bases at V and 11 bases at J, with 6 bases between. CDR1 is SQVTM, CDR2 ANQGSEA, per germline. In DNA, the CDR3 is TGCAGCGTTGAAAGCGGGAAACTGTTTTTT. Its translation is CSVESGKLFF. Full variable domain (outside the CDR3, taken from reference TRBV29-1 and TRBJ1-4): SAVISQKPSRDICQRGTSLTIQCQVDSQVTMMFWYRQQPGQSLTLIATANQGSEATYESGFVIDKFPISRPNLTFSTLTVSNMSPEDSSIYLCSVESGKLFFGSGTQLSVL.

The J gene is TRBJ2-7, the V gene TRBV13; 8 bases match TRBD2. The V and J ends lost 5 bases and 6 bases, in that order; junction bases with no gene match: 12. The CDR3 is 15 residues long. Germline CDR1 reads PRHDT; CDR2 reads FYEKMQ (reference sequence). CDR3 in amino acids: CASSAYGTSGPEQYF. Written as DNA, the CDR3 is TGTGCCAGCAGCGCTTACGGGACTAGTGGGCCCGAGCAGTACTTC.

The rearrangement uses TRBV6-4 and TRBJ2-3, with TRBD2 as a possible D gene (7 bases). There are 15 residues in the CDR3. V was trimmed by 0 bases and J by 6 bases, leaving 13 bases between them. The germline V gene encodes CDR1 MRHNA and CDR2 SNTAGT. This CDR3 reads CASSDSAGAGDTQYF. The CDR3 DNA is TGTGCCAGCAGTGACTCGGCGGGGGCGGGTGATACGCAGTATTTT.

The rearrangement links TRBV5-1 to TRBJ2-3; D remains ambiguous. V gave up 5 bases and J gave up 6 bases, with 13 bases separating them. Germline V gene data show CDR1 as SGHRS and CDR2 as YFSETQ. The CDR3 is made up of 13 amino acids. Here the CDR3 reads CASSVRVSDTQYF. As DNA, the CDR3 is TGCGCCAGCAGTGTGAGAGTAAGCGATACGCAGTATTTT.

V is TRBV18 and J is TRBJ2-1, with D possibly matching TRBD2 (6 bases). Trimming left V 4 bases short and J 6 bases short, with 10 bases between. Germline V gene data show CDR1 as KGHSH and CDR2 as LQKENI. This CDR3 comprises 13 residues. Written as DNA, the CDR3 is TGTGCCAGCTCACTCGAGGAGGGCAATGAGCAGTTCTTC. It codes for CASSLEEGNEQFF.

V usage is TRBV4-1 and J usage is TRBJ2-7, with D perhaps matching TRBD2 (5 bases). Trimming stripped 1 base from V and 3 bases from J, with 7 bases between. CDR1 MGHRA and CDR2 YSYEKL come from the germline V gene. CDR3 length equals 13 residues. Here the CDR3 reads CASSQGAGYEQYF. Written as DNA, the CDR3 is TGCGCCAGCAGCCAAGGGGCGGGCTACGAGCAGTACTTC.

The chain couples TRBV27 to TRBJ2-7; possible D gene TRBD1, 5 bases. With 3 bases removed from V and 5 bases from J, the gap between germline ends came to 14 bases. The CDR3 length is 14 residues. CDR1 is MNHEY, CDR2 SMNVEV, per germline (reference sequence). DNA for the CDR3: TGTGCCAGCAGTTTGGACACCCTGCGCGACGAGCAGTACTTC. Amino acids: CASSLDTLRDEQYF.